The text below deals with one T cell receptor beta chain. The antigen remains undetermined. This entry comes from a study of T cell repertoires in cytomegalovirus infection. The wider study: CMV infection and matching HLA type were both indicated by public TCR beta signatures. General study findings and limits: The ex vivo response was dominated by HLA-C-restricted CMV-specific TCR beta clonotypes.

V was clipped by 1 base and J by 5 bases; unmatched bases: 10. This CDR3 is 16 amino acids long. In germline, CDR1 is LGHNA, CDR2 YNFKEQ. TCRdb analysed the reads with MiXCR anew, one entry per CDR3 protein. The sample holds just under 550,000 distinct CDR3 sequences; around 27% are singletons and the top ten take around 13%. This TCR was recovered from a human donor in good health (CMV status not recorded). Some clones in this sample may be carry-over from other donors' samples. The sequenced sample consisted of PBMCs. The chain links TRBV4-2 to TRBJ1-2; 7 bases are a match to TRBD1. Here the CDR3 reads CASSQGWGDRDYGYTF. The CDR3 DNA is TGTGCCAGCAGCCAAGGGTGGGGGGACAGAGATTATGGCTACACCTTC.